This TCR beta chain was retrieved from a study of OX40 agonist ivuxolimab in advanced cancers. Whole-study results and caveats: There were also nonresponders showing low normalized T-cell clonal expansion.

A remark on this clone: Its target is not known. At one end, the junction sequence differs from germline, possibly due to a read error.

CDR1 SGHRS and CDR2 YFSETQ come from the germline V gene. This CDR3 has 12 amino acids. Sequencing was performed with immunoSEQ multiplex PCR; in TCRdb, only in-frame clones are kept and a portion is missing. The sample records about 64,000 clones, 80% being singletons. The receptor's source is an adult with an advanced solid tumor such as melanoma, head and neck, liver or kidney cancer. The chain is built from TRBV5-1 and TRBJ1-2; D remains unclear. Sequenced here: CD4+ or CD8+ T cells sorted from blood, sampled in a trial of the OX40 agonist ivuxolimab. The CDR3 region has the DNA TGTGCCAGCAGCTTGGATACCTATGGCTACACCTTC. Its protein product is CASSLDTYGYTF. Full variable domain (outside the CDR3, taken from reference TRBV5-1 and TRBJ1-2): KAGVTQTPRYLIKTRGQQVTLSCSPISGHRSVSWYQQTPGQGLQFLFEYFSETQRNKGNFPGRFSGRQFSNSRSEMNVSTLELGDSALYLCASSLDTYGYTFGSGTRLTVV.